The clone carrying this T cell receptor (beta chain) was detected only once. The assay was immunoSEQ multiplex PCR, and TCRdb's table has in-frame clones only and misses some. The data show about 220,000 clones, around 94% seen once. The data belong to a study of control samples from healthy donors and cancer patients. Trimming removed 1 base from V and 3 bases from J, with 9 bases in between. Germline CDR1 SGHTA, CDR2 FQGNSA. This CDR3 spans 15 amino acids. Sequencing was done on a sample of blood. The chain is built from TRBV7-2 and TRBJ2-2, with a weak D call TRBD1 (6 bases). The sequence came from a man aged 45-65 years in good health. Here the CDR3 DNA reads TGTGCCAGCAGCTTAGTGCCAGGGGACACCGGGGAGCTGTTTTTT. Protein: CASSLVPGDTGELFF.